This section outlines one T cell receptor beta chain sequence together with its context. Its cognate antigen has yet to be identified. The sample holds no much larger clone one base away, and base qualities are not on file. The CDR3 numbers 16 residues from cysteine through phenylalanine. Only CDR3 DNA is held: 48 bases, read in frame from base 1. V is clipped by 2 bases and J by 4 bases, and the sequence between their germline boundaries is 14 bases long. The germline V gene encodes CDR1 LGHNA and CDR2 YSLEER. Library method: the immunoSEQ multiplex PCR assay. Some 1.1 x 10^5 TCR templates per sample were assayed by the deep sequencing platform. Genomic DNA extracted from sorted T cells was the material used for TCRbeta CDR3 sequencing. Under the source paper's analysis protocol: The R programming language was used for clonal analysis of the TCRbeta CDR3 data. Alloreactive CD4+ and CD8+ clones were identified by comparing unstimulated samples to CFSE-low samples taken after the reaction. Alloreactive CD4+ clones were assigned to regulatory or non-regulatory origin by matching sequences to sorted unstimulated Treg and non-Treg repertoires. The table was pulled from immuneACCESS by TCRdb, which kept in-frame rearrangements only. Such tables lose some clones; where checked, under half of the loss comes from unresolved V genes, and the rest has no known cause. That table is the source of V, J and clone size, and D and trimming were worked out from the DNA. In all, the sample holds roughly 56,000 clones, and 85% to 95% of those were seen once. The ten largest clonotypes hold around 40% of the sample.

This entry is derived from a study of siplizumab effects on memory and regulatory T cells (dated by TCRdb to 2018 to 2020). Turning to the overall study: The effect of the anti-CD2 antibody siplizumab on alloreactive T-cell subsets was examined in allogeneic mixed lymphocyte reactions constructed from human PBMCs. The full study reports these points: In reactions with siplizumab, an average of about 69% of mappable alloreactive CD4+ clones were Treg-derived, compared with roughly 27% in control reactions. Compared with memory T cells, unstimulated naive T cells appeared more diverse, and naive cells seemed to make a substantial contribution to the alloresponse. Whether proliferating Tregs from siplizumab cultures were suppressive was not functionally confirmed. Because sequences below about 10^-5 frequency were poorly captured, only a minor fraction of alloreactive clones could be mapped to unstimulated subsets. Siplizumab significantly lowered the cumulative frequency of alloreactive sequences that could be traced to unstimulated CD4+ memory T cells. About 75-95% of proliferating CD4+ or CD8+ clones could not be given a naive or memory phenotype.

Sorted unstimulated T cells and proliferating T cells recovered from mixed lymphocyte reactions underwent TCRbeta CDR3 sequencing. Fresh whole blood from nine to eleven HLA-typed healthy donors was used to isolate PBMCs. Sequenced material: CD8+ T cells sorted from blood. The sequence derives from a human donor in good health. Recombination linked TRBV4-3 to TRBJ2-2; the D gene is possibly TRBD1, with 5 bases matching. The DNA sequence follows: TGCGCCAGCAGCCAAACGCCAGGGCAATTCACCGGGGAGCTGTTTTTT. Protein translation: CASSQTPGQFTGELFF.